This TCR beta chain was recorded in a study of cytomegalovirus exposure and HLA in healthy donors. The germline CDR1 and CDR2 sequences are MDHEN and SYDVKM. The CDR3 loop spans 17 amino acids. V shed 5 bases and J 2 bases; nucleotides not matched to a gene: 14. To note about this clone: Its target is not known.

Overall study results and limits: Differences between HLA loci emerged in a later analysis of TCR association rates, with DRB1 most and HLA-C fewest.

60 Vbeta and 13 Jbeta primers were used in PCR. Sequencing was performed with immunoSEQ multiplex PCR; in TCRdb, only in-frame clones are kept and a portion is missing. The table has about 170,000 clones, approximately 80% seen once. This clonotype was obtained from a woman between 50 and 59 years old in good health and CMV-seronegative. The chain recombines TRBV28 with TRBJ2-7; 8 bases line up with TRBD2. The sample consisted of PBMCs. The CDR3 here is CASSPPPPAGETYEQYF. The CDR3 DNA reads as TGTGCCAGCAGTCCCCCCCCTCCAGCGGGAGAGACCTACGAGCAGTACTTC.